The 20 T cell receptor beta chains below all came from one sample that was sequenced in a study of post-analysis software for immune sequencing data. Overall study results and limits: Patients showed TRBV5-6, TRBV5-1 and TRBV20-1 among a few TRBV segments more frequent than in controls.

Unique molecular identifiers tagged the TCR beta cDNA libraries. One entry per CDR3 protein results from TCRdb running MiXCR on the PCR reads. The table includes 800,000 to 950,000 distinct CDR3 sequences, approximately 57% detected once. What these receptors recognize is not known. Input material: blood. The source of these receptors is a girl under 18 with multiple sclerosis.

This clonotype came up once. The chain has TRBV5-6 and TRBJ2-1; TRBD1 aligns across 7 bases. The CDR3 is 11 amino acids. V was clipped by 4 bases and J by 12 bases; unmatched bases: 4. Germline V gene lookup returns CDR1 SGHDT and CDR2 YYEEEE. For the CDR3, the DNA is TGTGCCAGCAGCGACCGGGACAGGCAGTTCTTC. This gives the protein CASSDRDRQFF.

V is TRBV20-1 and J is TRBJ2-1, with TRBD2 matching 7 bases. From germline, CDR1 is DFQATT and CDR2 SNEGSKA (reference sequence). After removal of 3 bases from V and 6 bases from J, the junction contained 8 bases not matched to a gene. CDR3 length equals 14 residues. This CDR3 reads CSASQPSGINEQFF. CDR3 DNA: TGCAGTGCTAGCCAGCCTAGCGGCATCAATGAGCAGTTCTTC.

The chain recombines TRBV20-1 with TRBJ2-1, with unresolved D. This CDR3 is built from 13 residues. The germline CDR1 and CDR2 sequences are DFQATT and SNEGSKA (reference sequence). V lost 1 base, J lost 6 bases, and 10 bases lay in between. The CDR3 nucleotides read TGCAGTGCTAGAGCTTCTAGGGCCAATGAGCAGTTCTTC. As protein: CSARASRANEQFF.

This clonotype came up a few times. The genes are TRBV12-3 or TRBV12-4 and TRBJ2-5; 9 bases fit TRBD2. The CDR3 spans 15 residues. The ends lost 7 bases at V and 5 bases at J; junction bases unmatched: 11. The CDR3 sequence is CASTRGLAGIETQYF. In DNA form, the CDR3 reads TGTGCCAGCACCCGTGGGCTAGCGGGAATCGAGACCCAGTACTTC.

The CDR3 nucleotides are TGCAGCGTTGAACCCCATCTAGGGGTTATGGAAGCTTTCTTT. Translation gives CSVEPHLGVMEAFF. The rearrangement uses TRBV29-1 and TRBJ1-1; maybe TRBD1 (5 bases). The CDR3 has 14 residues. V was shortened by 2 bases and J by 8 bases, with 18 bases between the two germline ends. CDR1 and CDR2 (germline): SQVTM, ANQGSEA.

This chain joins TRBV20-1 and TRBJ1-5, with TRBD1 identical over 8 bases. This CDR3 has 15 amino acids. J lost 3 bases, V lost 4 bases, and 8 bases had no gene match. The germline V gene encodes CDR1 DFQATT and CDR2 SNEGSKA (reference sequence). This CDR3 reads CSATAGTGFNQPQHF. The CDR3 DNA sequence: TGCAGTGCTACGGCCGGGACAGGATTCAATCAGCCCCAGCATTTT.

The chain uses TRBV7-2 and TRBJ2-5; D perhaps matches TRBD2 (5 bases). Germline V lookup: CDR1 SGHTA, CDR2 FQGNSA. CDR3 length: 14 residues. Trimming took off 5 bases at V and 4 bases at J, with 14 bases between the two ends. CDR3 coding DNA: TGTGCCAGCAGCCCTCAGAGGGTCGGAGAGACCCAGTACTTC. This gives the protein CASSPQRVGETQYF.

The chain carries TRBV20-1 and TRBJ2-7; 7 nucleotides line up with TRBD1. The CDR3 is made up of 18 amino acids. The junction had 15 bases not matched to a gene; V was cut back by 0 bases and J by 1 base. Germline V gives CDR1 DFQATT, CDR2 SNEGSKA (reference sequence). This CDR3 reads CSARDLGQPGETSYEQYF. CDR3 DNA sequence: TGCAGTGCTAGAGATCTGGGACAGCCCGGGGAAACTTCCTACGAGCAGTACTTC.

Concerning this clonotype itself: The junction departs from the called germline gene at one end, perhaps through a read error. The genes are TRBV5-1 and TRBJ2-3, with TRBD1 matching over 8 bases. CDR3 length equals 14 residues. Germline loops: CDR1 SGHRS, CDR2 YFSETQ. The CDR3 nucleotides are TGTGCCAGCAGTTTAGGACAGGGCGCAGATACGCAGTATTTT. This gives the protein CASSLGQGADTQYF. Full variable domain (outside the CDR3, taken from reference TRBV5-1 and TRBJ2-3): KAGVTQTPRYLIKTRGQQVTLSCSPISGHRSVSWYQQTPGQGLQFLFEYFSETQRNKGNFPGRFSGRQFSNSRSEMNVSTLELGDSALYLCASSLGQGADTQYFGPGTRLTVL.

The chain recombines TRBV18 with TRBJ2-1, with 11 positions matching TRBD2. J lost 5 bases, V lost 4 bases, and 4 bases had no gene match. The CDR3 runs 15 residues. The germline gives CDR1 KGHSH, CDR2 LQKENI. The CDR3 region is CASSQTSGNDNEQFF. CDR3 nucleotides: TGTGCCAGCTCACAGACTAGCGGGAACGACAATGAGCAGTTCTTC.

This chain links TRBV20-1 with TRBJ1-2, with TRBD1 identical over 7 bases. CDR1 and CDR2 (germline): DFQATT, SNEGSKA (reference sequence). This CDR3 comprises 17 residues. V was clipped by 1 base and J by 0 bases; unmatched bases: 11. The CDR3 DNA reads as TGCAGTGCTAGAGGGGGTCGAGACAGGGCCTCTAACTATGGCTACACCTTC. Translation gives CSARGGRDRASNYGYTF.

The sample holds a few counts of this clonotype. Relative to the germline gene, one junction end is altered; a read error may explain this. The J gene is TRBJ2-4, the V gene TRBV5-1; 8 bases align to TRBD2. Germline CDR1 reads SGHRS; CDR2 reads YFSETQ. This CDR3 contains 14 residues. Here the CDR3 reads CASSSGLAQNIQYF. The CDR3, as DNA: TGCGCCAGCAGCTCCGGACTAGCCCAAAACATTCAGTACTTC.

This clonotype has a count of ten or more. The genes are TRBV4-1 and TRBJ1-5, with 7 bases aligning to TRBD1. CDR1 and CDR2 from the germline V gene are MGHRA and YSYEKL. Germline trimming cut 3 bases from V and 8 bases from J; bases unmatched to any gene: 10. There are 15 residues in the CDR3. As DNA, the CDR3 is TGCGCCAGCAGCCAGGTTCCGAGGGGGCGTGAGCCCCAGCATTTT. This gives the protein CASSQVPRGREPQHF.

This chain links TRBV5-1 with TRBJ2-1; TRBD1 is a possible D gene (6 bases). The CDR3 spans 15 residues. Trimming took 4 bases from V and 3 from J, leaving 14 bases between them. Germline lookup yields CDR1 SGHRS and CDR2 YFSETQ. The CDR3 loop is CASSPGQQGYNEQFF. CDR3 in DNA: TGCGCCAGCAGCCCGGGTCAACAGGGCTACAATGAGCAGTTCTTC.

V gene TRBV5-6 combines with J gene TRBJ2-5; a weak D match, TRBD2 (5 bases). The DNA end is a closer match to TRBJ2-7, so the J assignment may be wrong. Germline lookup yields CDR1 SGHDT and CDR2 YYEEEE. The CDR3 contains 15 residues. The CDR3 region is CASSLVGASYAEQYF. CDR3 bases: TGTGCCAGCAGCTTGGTGGGAGCGTCCTACGCCGAGCAGTACTTC.

The chain combines TRBV20-1 with TRBJ1-1, with a tentative D call TRBD1 (6 bases). Trimming took 0 bases from V and 3 from J, leaving 11 bases between them. Germline loops: CDR1 DFQATT, CDR2 SNEGSKA (reference sequence). This CDR3 is built from 14 residues. The CDR3: CSARDQGQYTEAFF. In DNA form, the CDR3 reads TGCAGTGCTAGAGATCAGGGGCAGTACACTGAAGCTTTCTTT.

The chain employs TRBV27 and TRBJ2-3, with TRBD2 identical over 11 bases. The germline V gene has CDR1 MNHEY and CDR2 SMNVEV (reference sequence). The CDR3 runs to 19 residues. The ends lost 2 bases at V and 6 bases at J; junction bases unmatched: 16. CDR3 coding DNA: TGTGCCAGCAGTTTAGGCGTGTTCGGGCTAGCGGGAGGAATCGATACGCAGTATTTT. Its translation is CASSLGVFGLAGGIDTQYF.

The V and J genes are TRBV15 and TRBJ1-5; D is perhaps TRBD1 (6 bases). CDR1 and CDR2 (germline): LNHNV, YYDKDF (reference sequence). The CDR3 has 16 residues. V was cut by 0 bases and J by 6 bases, with 15 bases left in between. The CDR3 DNA is TGTGCCACCAGCAGAGATCGTCCAGGGGTTACTCAGCCCCAGCATTTT. Translating gives CATSRDRPGVTQPQHF. The whole variable domain, remainder taken from reference TRBV15 and TRBJ1-5, is DAMVIQNPRYQVTQFGKPVTLSCSQTLNHNVMYWYQQKSSQAPKLLFHYYDKDFNNEADTPDNFQSRRPNTSFCFLDIRSPGLGDTAMYLCATSRDRPGVTQPQHFGDGTRLSIL.

The CDR3 spells CASSPLRIRDLSNTGELFF. CDR3 sequence (DNA): TGTGCCAGCAGCCCTTTGAGGATTAGGGACCTCTCGAACACCGGGGAGCTGTTTTTT. This chain joins TRBV11-2 and TRBJ2-2; TRBD1 or TRBD2 may be the D gene (5 bases each). The germline V gene encodes CDR1 SGHAT and CDR2 FQNNGV. The CDR3 is made up of 19 amino acids. Trimming took off 5 bases at V and 0 bases at J, with 22 bases between the two ends.

The chain combines TRBV5-1 with TRBJ2-1; no reliable D call. The CDR3 has 13 amino acids. The ends were cut back, 0 bases at V and 10 bases at J, with 11 bases in the middle. From germline, CDR1 is SGHRS and CDR2 YFSETQ. This CDR3 is CASSLDWALEQFF. The CDR3 nucleotides read TGCGCCAGCAGCTTGGATTGGGCGCTAGAGCAGTTCTTC.